This TCR beta chain was profiled in a study of blood T cell repertoires in COVID-19. On the study more broadly: Samples came from the United States, Italy and Spain, spanning acute and convalescent COVID-19. From T cells, B-cell-depleted T cells, or PBMCs came the material, which was cDNA or gDNA.

With 2 bases clipped from V and 8 bases from J, the junction kept 2 bases outside the gene matches. Germline CDR1 reads GTSNPN; CDR2 reads SVGIG (reference sequence). The CDR3 totals 11 residues. In the original workflow: Amplification of reference gene primers provided the estimated nucleated cell counts. Data came from immunoSEQ multiplex PCR; TCRdb stores just in-frame clones and leaves some out. That table gives V, J and clone size, and the DNA gave D and trimming. The sample consists of 100,000 to 150,000 clones, around 85% of them appearing once. Seattle patient enrollment occurred during active infection, with longitudinal follow-up thereafter.

The source is a man aged 25-45 years with COVID-19, enrolled during active disease. Specimen: peripheral blood. The chain joins TRBV30 to TRBJ1-2; 7 nucleotides line up with TRBD1. The chain's CDR3 is CAWSTGVGYTF. The CDR3 nucleotides are TGTGCCTGGAGTACAGGGGTAGGCTACACCTTC.